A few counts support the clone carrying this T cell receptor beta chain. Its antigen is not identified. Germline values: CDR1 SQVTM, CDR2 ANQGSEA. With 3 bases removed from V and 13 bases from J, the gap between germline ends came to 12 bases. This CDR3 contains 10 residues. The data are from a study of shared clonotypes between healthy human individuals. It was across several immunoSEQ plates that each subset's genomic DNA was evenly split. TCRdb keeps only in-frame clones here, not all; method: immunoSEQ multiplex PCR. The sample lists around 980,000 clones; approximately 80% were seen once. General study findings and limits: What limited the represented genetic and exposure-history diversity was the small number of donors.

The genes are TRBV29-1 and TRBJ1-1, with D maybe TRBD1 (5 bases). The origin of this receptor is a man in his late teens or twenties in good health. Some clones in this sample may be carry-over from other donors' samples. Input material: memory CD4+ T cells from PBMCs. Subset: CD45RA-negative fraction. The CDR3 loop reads CSVEEVQGFF. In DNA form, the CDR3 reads TGCAGCGTTGAGGAGGTTCAGGGTTTCTTT.